The text below deals with one T cell receptor (beta chain). Antigen unknown. Germline loops: CDR1 MNHEY, CDR2 SVGAGI. This CDR3 comprises 13 residues. J lost 4 bases, V lost 7 bases, and 4 bases had no gene match. The data belong to a study of blood T cells in healthy people across ages. The use of a sample-barcoded 5' primer and a J-beta primer mix characterized a second PCR of roughly 7 to 11 cycles. From the 5' RACE reads, TCRdb called clonotypes with MiXCR, one entry per CDR3 protein. The data show roughly 700,000 distinct CDR3 sequences, with 49% seen just once and about 32% held by the top ten. Study-level findings and limits: Higher diversity, along with more naive CD4+ cells, distinguished long-lived donors from aged donors. With age, beta diversity per million T cells declined roughly linearly, significantly by 40.

Healthy Russian Caucasian donors spanned ages about 6 to 100 years. The chain is built from TRBV6-5 and TRBJ2-7, with 10 positions matching TRBD2. The sample was blood. The origin of this receptor is a woman between 55 and 75 years old in good health. CDR3 loop: CASIASGSYEQYF. The CDR3 bases are TGTGCCAGCATCGCTAGCGGGAGTTACGAGCAGTACTTC.